This T cell receptor (beta chain) was identified during a study of beta chain features in type 1 diabetes. This clone has just a few counts. What was sequenced were expressed TCRB transcripts, since all of the isolated RNA had been reverse transcribed. TCRdb's copy holds only in-frame clones and misses some; the assay was immunoSEQ multiplex PCR. The data hold around 500,000 clones, with approximately 10% observed a single time. The V gene's germline CDR1 is SGHTA and CDR2 FQGNSA. The CDR3 sequence is 15 residues long. V dropped 2 bases and J dropped 6; count of bases not matched to a gene: 7. Sample: naive CD4+ T cells from blood. This sequence was found in a woman between 18 and 29 years old in good health. The chain is built from TRBV7-2 and TRBJ2-3, with 8 bases that match TRBD2. In DNA form, the CDR3 reads TGTGCCAGCAGCTTATCAGGGACTAGTTTCGATACGCAGTATTTT. Translated, it gives CASSLSGTSFDTQYF. Full variable domain (rest looked up from reference TRBV7-2 and TRBJ2-3): GAGVSQSPSNKVTEKGKDVELRCDPISGHTALYWYRQSLGQGLEFLIYFQGNSAPDKSGLPSDRFSAERTGGSVSTLTIQRTQQEDSAVYLCASSLSGTSFDTQYFGPGTRLTVL.